Following are 7 T cell receptor beta chains from one sample sequenced in a study of OX40 agonist ivuxolimab in advanced cancers. The repertoire was sequenced with immunoSEQ multiplex PCR; TCRdb's copy has only in-frame clones and lacks some. The sample gives 58,000 or so clones, 75% to 90% of which show up once; 9.5% to 13% is in the top ten. The sequencing here drew on CD4+ or CD8+ T cells sorted from blood, taken in a trial of the OX40 agonist ivuxolimab. The origin of the receptors is an adult with an advanced solid tumor such as melanoma, head and neck, liver or kidney cancer.

This clone was counted a few times. This chain joins TRBV5-4 and TRBJ2-7, with D uncertain. Per the germline V gene, CDR1 is SGHNT and CDR2 is YYREEE (reference sequence). With 0 bases removed from V and 3 bases from J, the gap between germline ends came to 7 bases. The CDR3 covers 13 residues. DNA for the CDR3: TGTGCCAGCAGCTTGGCGGGCCACTACGAGCAGTACTTC. It encodes CASSLAGHYEQYF.

The J gene is TRBJ2-2, the V gene TRBV23-1, with 10 bases matching TRBD1. TRBV23-1 is identified as an open reading frame with a role that is uncertain. The trim removed 1 base at V and 6 bases at J, leaving 5 bases unmatched. The length of the CDR3 is 16 residues. The CDR3 bases are TGCGCCAGCAGTCAATACGGACAGGGGGGGTCCGGGGAGCTGTTTTTT. Its translation is CASSQYGQGGSGELFF.

This chain joins TRBV5-1 and TRBJ2-7, with 10 bases matching TRBD2. The CDR3 runs to 14 residues. The germline CDR1 and CDR2 sequences are SGHRS and YFSETQ. J was trimmed by 5 bases and V by 2 bases; bases with no gene match: 4. The CDR3 nucleotides are TGCGCCAGCAGCTTTACTAGCGGGGAGAACGAGCAGTACTTC. Translating it yields CASSFTSGENEQYF.

This chain links TRBV19 with TRBJ2-1, with 8 nucleotides matching TRBD2. The CDR3 is made up of 15 amino acids. The germline V gene has CDR1 LNHDA and CDR2 SQIVND (reference sequence). Trimming removed 0 bases from V and 7 bases from J; junction bases left unmatched: 5. CDR3 in amino acids: CASSIEAGAGNEQFF. The CDR3 nucleotides are TGTGCCAGTAGTATAGAAGCGGGGGCGGGTAATGAGCAGTTCTTC.

The rearrangement uses TRBV11-2 and TRBJ1-1, with D uncertain. CDR3 length equals 10 residues. Germline CDR1 SGHAT, CDR2 FQNNGV. V was shortened by 6 bases and J by 5 bases, with 4 bases between the two germline ends. The CDR3 coding sequence is TGTGCCAGCAGGGGGACTGAAGCTTTCTTT. Translating gives CASRGTEAFF.

This clone came up a few times. This chain links TRBV6-6 with TRBJ2-7; D is perhaps TRBD1 (7 bases). The CDR3 is 13 amino acids. V lost 7 bases to trimming and J lost 6 bases, with 16 bases between them. Germline V CDR1 and CDR2: MNHNY, SVGAGI (reference sequence). The CDR3: CASIRGATGEQYF. DNA of the CDR3: TGTGCCAGCATCAGGGGGGCGACGGGCGAGCAGTACTTC.

The chain carries TRBV2 and TRBJ1-4, with a possible D match to TRBD1 (5 bases). CDR3 length: 15 residues. V shed 3 bases and J shed 5 bases, with 13 bases lying between them. CDR1 and CDR2 from the germline V gene are SNHLY and FYNNEI. CDR3: CASSEPGVGNEKLFF. Written as DNA, the CDR3 is TGTGCCAGCAGTGAGCCGGGGGTTGGGAATGAAAAACTGTTTTTT.